This paragraph covers one TCR beta chain sequence. Its antigen is unidentified. This sample was included in a study of shared clonotypes between healthy human individuals. Deep-level running was used for the assay. The table came from immunoSEQ multiplex PCR; TCRdb's copy has only in-frame clones and leaves some out. This table has 2 million to 2.5 million clones, approximately 96% appearing once. The CDR3 spans 12 residues. Germline loops: CDR1 MGHRA, CDR2 YSYEKL. Trimming cost V 0 bases and J 12 bases, with 9 bases left between them. Naive CD4+ cells were CD45RA-selected; the remaining cells were memory. Whole-study findings and limits: Tissues were not sampled, only blood, and their repertoires likely differ. Naive CD4 clonotype sharing across several donors was about 5%.

The chain carries TRBV4-1 and TRBJ2-1; no firm D call. Sequencing used naive CD4+ T cells sorted from blood. The subset is: CD45RA+ positively selected. The receptor was isolated from a man between 18 and 29 years old in good health. The CDR3 coding sequence is TGCGCCAGCAGCCAAGACGGGCGTGCGCAGTTCTTC. It specifies CASSQDGRAQFF.